The 14 T cell receptor beta chains below all came from one sample that was sequenced in a study of T cells expressing NK-cell markers. Reanalyzing the 5' RACE reads, TCRdb keeps one entry per CDR3 protein, without DNA. Recorded for this sample: around 100,000 distinct CDR3 sequences. Sequencing was done on a sample of blood T cells: a sorted CD56 or NKG2C T cell subset, CD4+ or CD8+ T cells, or bulk PBMC T cells (not recorded which). All receptors come from a woman between 18 and 70 years old in good health.

V gene TRBV9 combines with J gene TRBJ2-1; TCRdb picks TRBD2, but there is no DNA to check that call. From germline, CDR1 is SGDLS and CDR2 YYNGEE. The CDR3 covers 21 residues. The CDR3 loop is CASSVEGRPPGLADSYNEQFF.

The chain recombines TRBV4-1 with TRBJ1-1; TCRdb gives TRBD1 as the D gene, but with no DNA this cannot be confirmed. This CDR3 comprises 17 residues. Germline values: CDR1 MGHRA, CDR2 YSYEKL. The CDR3 protein is CASSQNTDRVMNTEAFF.

V and J are TRBV27 and TRBJ2-7; without DNA, the TCRdb call of TRBD2 cannot be checked. CDR1 and CDR2 from the germline V gene are MNHEY and SMNVEV (reference sequence). The CDR3 totals 15 residues. This CDR3 is CASSLTSGSTYEQYF.

V is TRBV4-3 and J is TRBJ2-2; TCRdb selects TRBD2, and the lack of DNA leaves this call unchecked. This CDR3 region has 16 residues. The germline gives CDR1 LGHNA, CDR2 YSLEER. This CDR3 reads CASSQVAGGYTGELFF.

This sequence joins TRBV15 and TRBJ2-1; TCRdb indicates TRBD1, and absent DNA this call remains unverified. This CDR3 is 17 amino acids long. Germline loops: CDR1 LNHNV, CDR2 YYDKDF (reference sequence). CDR3 sequence reads: CATSRDRAGGPYNEQFF.

This sequence joins TRBV3-1 and TRBJ1-3. CDR1 is LGHDT, CDR2 YNNKEL, per germline (reference sequence). This CDR3 is 17 amino acids long. CDR3 loop: CASSQDGEGNSGNTIYF.

The V gene is TRBV7-9, the J gene TRBJ2-1. The CDR3 sequence is 12 residues long. Looked up from germline, CDR1 is SEHNR and CDR2 is FQNEAQ (reference sequence). The CDR3 loop reads CASSPHYNEQFF.

V is TRBV7-7 and J is TRBJ2-5; TCRdb proposes TRBD2, but this gene call is untestable without DNA. The germline V gene has CDR1 SSHAT and CDR2 FNYEAQ (reference sequence). The CDR3 loop spans 18 amino acids. The chain's CDR3 is CASSKGTSGGVYQETQYF.

The chain is built from TRBV20-1 and TRBJ2-3; TCRdb's D gene call, TRBD2, goes unchecked for lack of DNA. CDR1 and CDR2 from the germline V gene are DFQATT and SNEGSKA (reference sequence). The CDR3 loop spans 17 amino acids. CDR3 residues: CSAPSLTSGGAGDTQYF.

This chain connects TRBV7-8 to TRBJ1-2; TCRdb names TRBD1, which stays unverified in the absence of DNA. Germline V CDR1 and CDR2: SGHVS, FQNEAQ. The length of the CDR3 is 15 residues. CDR3 in amino acids: CASSRREGQVDGYTF.

This rearrangement joins TRBV12-3 or TRBV12-4 to TRBJ1-1; TCRdb selects TRBD1, and the lack of DNA leaves this call unchecked. The CDR3 totals 12 residues. CDR3: CASGLGQPEAFF.

CDR3 loop: CSVGRDYNEQFF. J is TRBJ2-1 and V is TRBV29-1; checking the TCRdb D call of TRBD1 is not possible without DNA. From germline, CDR1 is SQVTM and CDR2 ANQGSEA. This CDR3 has 12 residues.

V and J are TRBV2 and TRBJ1-5; absent DNA, TCRdb's TRBD1 call cannot be checked. The CDR3 loop spans 14 amino acids. Germline CDR1 reads SNHLY; CDR2 reads FYNNEI. This CDR3 is CASRGLQANQPQHF. The full variable domain, in which reference TRBV2 and TRBJ1-5 provide the parts outside the CDR3, is EPEVTQTPSHQVTQMGQEVILRCVPISNHLYFYWYRQILGQKVEFLVSFYNNEISEKSEIFDDQFSVERPDGSNFTLKIRSTKLEDSAMYFCASRGLQANQPQHFGDGTRLSIL.

This sequence joins TRBV7-2 and TRBJ2-1; TCRdb names TRBD1, which stays unverified in the absence of DNA. CDR3 length: 15 residues. Germline CDR1 and CDR2: SGHTA and FQGNSA. CDR3 amino acids: CASSTGGDLNNEQFF.